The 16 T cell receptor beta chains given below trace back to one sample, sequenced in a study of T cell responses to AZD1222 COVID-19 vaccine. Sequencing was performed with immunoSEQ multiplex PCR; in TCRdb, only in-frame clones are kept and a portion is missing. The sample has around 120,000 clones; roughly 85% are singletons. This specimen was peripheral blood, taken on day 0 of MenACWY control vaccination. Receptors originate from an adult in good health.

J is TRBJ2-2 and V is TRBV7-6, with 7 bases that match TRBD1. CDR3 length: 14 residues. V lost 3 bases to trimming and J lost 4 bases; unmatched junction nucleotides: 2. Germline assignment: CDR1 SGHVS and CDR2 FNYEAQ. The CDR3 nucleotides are TGTGCCAGCAGCTTGGGACAGTTCACCGGGGAGCTGTTTTTT. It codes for CASSLGQFTGELFF. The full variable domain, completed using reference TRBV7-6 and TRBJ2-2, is GAGVSQSPRYKVTKRGQDVALRCDPISGHVSLYWYRQALGQGPEFLTYFNYEAQQDKSGLPNDRFSAERPEGSISTLTIQRTEQRDSAMYRCASSLGQFTGELFFGEGSRLTVL.

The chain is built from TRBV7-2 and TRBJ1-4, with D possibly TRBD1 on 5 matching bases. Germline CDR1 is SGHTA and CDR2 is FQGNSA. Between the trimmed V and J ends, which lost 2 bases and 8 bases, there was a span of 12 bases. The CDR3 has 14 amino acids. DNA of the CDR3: TGTGCCAGCAGCTTATCACAGGCTGGGGAAAAACTGTTTTTT. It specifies CASSLSQAGEKLFF.

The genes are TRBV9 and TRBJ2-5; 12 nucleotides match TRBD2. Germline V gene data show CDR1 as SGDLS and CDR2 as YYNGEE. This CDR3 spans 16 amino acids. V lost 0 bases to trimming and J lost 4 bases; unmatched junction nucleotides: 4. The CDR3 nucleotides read TGTGCCAGCAGCGTAGTGACTAGCGGGGGTCTAGAGACCCAGTACTTC. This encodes CASSVVTSGGLETQYF.

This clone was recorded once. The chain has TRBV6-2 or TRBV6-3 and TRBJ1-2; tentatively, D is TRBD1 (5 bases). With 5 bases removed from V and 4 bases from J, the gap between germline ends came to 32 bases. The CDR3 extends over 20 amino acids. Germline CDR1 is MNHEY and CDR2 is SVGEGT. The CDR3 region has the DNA TGTGCCAGCAGTCGCCCCGTGGACGGGGGAGCTACCTCTAAGCGCTATGGCTACACCTTC. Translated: CASSRPVDGGATSKRYGYTF.

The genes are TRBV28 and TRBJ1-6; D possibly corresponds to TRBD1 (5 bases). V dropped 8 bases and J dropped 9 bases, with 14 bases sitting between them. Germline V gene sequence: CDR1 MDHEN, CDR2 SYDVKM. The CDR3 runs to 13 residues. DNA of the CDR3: TGTGCCAGCCGGCAGGGCCGGGGTTCACCCCTCCACTTT. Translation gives CASRQGRGSPLHF.

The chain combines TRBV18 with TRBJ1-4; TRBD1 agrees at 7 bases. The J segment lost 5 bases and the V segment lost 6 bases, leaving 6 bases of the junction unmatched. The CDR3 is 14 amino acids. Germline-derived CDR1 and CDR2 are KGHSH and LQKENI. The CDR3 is CASSSGTENEKLFF. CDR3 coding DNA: TGTGCCAGCTCGTCCGGGACAGAGAATGAAAAACTGTTTTTT.

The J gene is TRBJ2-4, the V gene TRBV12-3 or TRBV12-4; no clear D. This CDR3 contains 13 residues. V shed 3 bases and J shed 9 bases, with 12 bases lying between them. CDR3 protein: CASSLVKGSIQYF. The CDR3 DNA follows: TGTGCCAGCAGTTTGGTCAAAGGCAGCATTCAGTACTTC.

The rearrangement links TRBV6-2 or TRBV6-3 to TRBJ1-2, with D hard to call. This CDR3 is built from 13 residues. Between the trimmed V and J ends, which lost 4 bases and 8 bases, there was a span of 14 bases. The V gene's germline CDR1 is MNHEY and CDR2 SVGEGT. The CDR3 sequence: CASSSRSGAGYTF. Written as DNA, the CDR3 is TGTGCCAGCAGTTCACGTAGCGGAGCAGGCTACACCTTC.

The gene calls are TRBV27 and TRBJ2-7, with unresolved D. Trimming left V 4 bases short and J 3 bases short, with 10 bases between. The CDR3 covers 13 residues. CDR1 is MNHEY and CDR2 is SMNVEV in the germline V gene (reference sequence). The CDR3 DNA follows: TGTGCCAGCAGTTCGACGGATCTCTACGAGCAGTACTTC. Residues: CASSSTDLYEQYF.

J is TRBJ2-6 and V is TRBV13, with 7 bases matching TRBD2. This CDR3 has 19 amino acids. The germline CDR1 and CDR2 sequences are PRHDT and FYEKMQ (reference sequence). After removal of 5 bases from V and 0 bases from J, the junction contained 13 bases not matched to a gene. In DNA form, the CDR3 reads TGTGCCAGCAGCCTGGGGAGGGACGTAGGCCTCTCTGGGGCCAACGTCCTGACTTTC. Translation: CASSLGRDVGLSGANVLTF.

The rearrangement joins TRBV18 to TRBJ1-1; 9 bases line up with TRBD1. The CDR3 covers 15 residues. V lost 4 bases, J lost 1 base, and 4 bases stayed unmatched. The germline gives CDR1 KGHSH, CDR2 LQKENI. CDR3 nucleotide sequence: TGTGCCAGCTCACGAAGGACAGGGGCGAACACTGAAGCTTTCTTT. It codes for CASSRRTGANTEAFF.

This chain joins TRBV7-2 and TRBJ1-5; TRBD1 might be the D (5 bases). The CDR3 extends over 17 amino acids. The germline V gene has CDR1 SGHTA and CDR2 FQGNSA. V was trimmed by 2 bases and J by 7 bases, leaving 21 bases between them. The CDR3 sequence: CASSLTGPGSGLQPQHF. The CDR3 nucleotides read TGTGCCAGCAGCTTAACAGGCCCGGGATCAGGGTTGCAGCCCCAGCATTTT.

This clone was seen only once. The CDR3 region is CASSWATGLNEKLFF. CDR3 DNA sequence: TGTGCCAGCAGCTGGGCGACAGGACTTAATGAAAAACTGTTTTTT. The chain employs TRBV7-9 and TRBJ1-4, with D perhaps TRBD1 (6 bases). The CDR3 is 15 residues long. Trimming took off 4 bases at V and 4 bases at J, with 13 bases between the two ends. Germline CDR1 SEHNR, CDR2 FQNEAQ (reference sequence). The full variable domain, its missing parts supplied by reference TRBV7-9 and TRBJ1-4, is DTGVSQNPRHKITKRGQNVTFRCDPISEHNRLYWYRQTLGQGPEFLTYFQNEAQLEKSRLLSDRFSAERPKGSFSTLEIQRTEQGDSAMYLCASSWATGLNEKLFFGSGTQLSVL.

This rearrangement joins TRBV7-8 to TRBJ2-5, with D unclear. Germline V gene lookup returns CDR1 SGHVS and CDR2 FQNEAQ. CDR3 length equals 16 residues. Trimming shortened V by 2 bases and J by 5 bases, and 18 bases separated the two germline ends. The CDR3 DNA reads TGTGCCAGCAGCTTAAGAGCAGACATAACTGTCGAGACCCAGTACTTC. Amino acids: CASSLRADITVETQYF.

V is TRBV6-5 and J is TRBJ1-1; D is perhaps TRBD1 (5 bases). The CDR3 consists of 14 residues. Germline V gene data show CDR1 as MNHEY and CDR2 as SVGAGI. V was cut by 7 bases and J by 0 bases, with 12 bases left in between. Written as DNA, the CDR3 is TGTGCCAGCACCCGTGGGGGGGTGAACACTGAAGCTTTCTTT. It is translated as CASTRGGVNTEAFF.

The CDR3 region has the DNA TGTGCCAGCAGCGTAGGTCTTGCTGGAGAGACCCAGTACTTC. Its protein product is CASSVGLAGETQYF. V usage is TRBV9 and J usage is TRBJ2-5; D uncertain. This CDR3 spans 14 amino acids. V was shortened by 0 bases and J by 4 bases, with 10 bases between the two germline ends. Germline values: CDR1 SGDLS, CDR2 YYNGEE.